This TCR beta chain is from a study of shared clonotypes between healthy human individuals. The V end was cut by 4 bases, the J end by 0 bases, with 14 bases between. This CDR3 comprises 16 residues. Germline CDR1 reads SGHAT; CDR2 reads FQNNGV. Donors were healthy HIV-negative adults without recently reported acute infections or vaccinations. The table came from immunoSEQ multiplex PCR; TCRdb's copy has only in-frame clones and leaves some out. The table has fewer than 650,000 clones, about three quarters seen once. Sequenced: PBMCs. The TCR sequence derives from a woman in her thirties or forties in good health. Some clones in this sample may be carry-over from other donors' samples. This chain links TRBV11-2 with TRBJ2-3; D is undetermined. The DNA for the CDR3 is TGTGCCAGCAGCTCGCGCTTAGCTGTAAGCACAGATACGCAGTATTTT. Translated, it gives CASSSRLAVSTDTQYF.